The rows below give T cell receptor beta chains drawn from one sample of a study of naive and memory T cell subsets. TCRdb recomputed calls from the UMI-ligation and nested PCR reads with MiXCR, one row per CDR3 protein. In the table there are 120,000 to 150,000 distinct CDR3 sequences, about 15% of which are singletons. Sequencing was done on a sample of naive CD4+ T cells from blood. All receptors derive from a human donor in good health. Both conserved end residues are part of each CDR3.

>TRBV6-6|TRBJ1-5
CASSDRASNQPQHF
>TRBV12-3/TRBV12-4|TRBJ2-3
CASMMVFPGTDTQYF
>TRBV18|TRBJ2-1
CASSAKTGVEAYNEQFF
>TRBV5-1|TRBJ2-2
CASSPRLAGARPGELFF
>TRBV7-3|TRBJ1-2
CASSLIPGQGAGGYTF
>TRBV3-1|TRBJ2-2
CASSRSGLGPRTGELFF
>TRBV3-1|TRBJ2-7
CASSQAGGTGPYEQYF
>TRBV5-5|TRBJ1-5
CASSLASEYQPQHF
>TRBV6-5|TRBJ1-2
CASKTNYGYTF
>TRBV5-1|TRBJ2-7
CASSLGTGMVEQYF
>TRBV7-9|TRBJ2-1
CASSLGGRGLVRDANEQFF
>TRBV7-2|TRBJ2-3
CASSPRTSGTTDTQYF
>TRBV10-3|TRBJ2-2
CAISESPGNPGELFF
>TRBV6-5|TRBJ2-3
CASSYSSRPPQYF
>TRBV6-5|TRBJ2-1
CASSPWTSGQYNEQFF
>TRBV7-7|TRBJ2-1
CASSHREGEQFF
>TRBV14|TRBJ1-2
CASSQGLYRDESGYTF
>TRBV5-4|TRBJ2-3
CASSLGGLAGTADTQYF
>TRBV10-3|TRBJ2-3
CATASGLAGTSDTQYF
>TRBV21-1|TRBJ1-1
CASTTEWGQGHEGAEAFF